The 29 T cell receptor beta chains below all came from one sample that was sequenced in a study of blood T cell repertoires in COVID-19. Only in-frame clones appear in the TCRdb table, and some are missing; sequencing was by immunoSEQ multiplex PCR. Seen here are about 310,000 clones, approximately 88% observed once, and the top ten hold approximately 5.2%. Sequences were obtained from PBMCs or T cells enriched from blood (not recorded which). The receptors shown here come from a man between 60 and 75 years old who had recovered from COVID-19.

This clone came up a few times. The chain uses TRBV25-1 and TRBJ1-3; no firm D call. The CDR3 contains 15 residues. Deletions cut 3 bases from V and 0 bases from J, with 9 bases between. CDR1 MGHDK and CDR2 SYGVNS come from the germline V gene. CDR3 sequence: CASSDPGASGNTIYF. The CDR3 nucleotides are TGTGCCAGCAGTGACCCAGGTGCCTCTGGAAACACCATATATTTT. The full variable domain, completed using reference TRBV25-1 and TRBJ1-3, is EADIYQTPRYLVIGTGKKITLECSQTMGHDKMYWYQQDPGMELHLIHYSYGVNSTEKGDLSSESTVSRIRTEHFPLTLESARPSHTSQYLCASSDPGASGNTIYFGEGSWLTVV.

V and J are TRBV7-6 and TRBJ2-7; TRBD2 matches at 8 bases. After removal of 0 bases from V and 1 base from J, the junction contained 2 bases not matched to a gene. Germline V lookup: CDR1 SGHVS, CDR2 FNYEAQ. The CDR3 is 15 amino acids. The CDR3 region has the DNA TGTGCCAGCAGCTTAGCGCCGGGAGGGTCCTACGAGCAGTACTTC. Its translation: CASSLAPGGSYEQYF.

The rearrangement joins TRBV7-9 to TRBJ1-1; TRBD1 matches at 7 bases. The ends lost 5 bases at V and 11 bases at J; junction bases unmatched: 17. The length of the CDR3 is 15 residues. CDR1 and CDR2 from the germline V gene are SEHNR and FQNEAQ (reference sequence). CDR3 protein: CASSPDPTGTAKAFF. The CDR3 DNA reads TGTGCCAGCAGCCCGGACCCCACCGGGACAGCAAAGGCTTTCTTT. Full variable domain (remainder filled in from reference TRBV7-9 and TRBJ1-1): DTGVSQNPRHKITKRGQNVTFRCDPISEHNRLYWYRQTLGQGPEFLTYFQNEAQLEKSRLLSDRFSAERPKGSFSTLEIQRTEQGDSAMYLCASSPDPTGTAKAFFGQGTRLTVV.

Here the CDR3 reads CATEGAGRQRFGYTF. In nucleotides, the CDR3 is TGTGCCACCGAAGGGGCGGGGCGCCAGAGGTTTGGCTACACCTTC. V and J are TRBV7-9 and TRBJ1-2; the D gene is possibly TRBD1 (5 bases). Germline V gives CDR1 SEHNR, CDR2 FQNEAQ (reference sequence). V lost 10 bases, J lost 7 bases, and 25 bases lay in between. CDR3 size: 15 residues.

V and J are TRBV19 and TRBJ1-1; D ambiguous. The V and J ends lost 0 bases and 1 base respectively, with 12 bases between them. Germline CDR1 is LNHDA and CDR2 is SQIVND (reference sequence). This CDR3 has 16 amino acids. The CDR3 here is CASSIDLMGENTEAFF. CDR3 DNA: TGTGCCAGTAGTATAGACCTCATGGGAGAGAACACTGAAGCTTTCTTT.

This chain uses TRBV29-1 with TRBJ2-3; TRBD1 aligns across 7 bases. CDR1 SQVTM and CDR2 ANQGSEA come from the germline V gene. Trimming cost V 6 bases and J 0 bases; bases outside gene matches: 9. This CDR3 contains 15 residues. The CDR3 bases are TGCAGCGTCTCAAACCGGGACAGCAGCACAGATACGCAGTATTTT. It is translated as CSVSNRDSSTDTQYF.

The chain joins TRBV28 to TRBJ2-2, with TRBD1 matching 7 bases. Germline CDR1 and CDR2: MDHEN and SYDVKM. Unmatched junction bases numbered 5, after V lost 6 bases and J lost 1 base. The CDR3 spans 15 residues. Written as DNA, the CDR3 is TGTGCCAGCAGAACGGGACAGAAGAACACCGGGGAGCTGTTTTTT. This sequence encodes CASRTGQKNTGELFF.

The rearrangement joins TRBV4-1 to TRBJ2-7; 11 nucleotides match TRBD2. Germline V gives CDR1 MGHRA, CDR2 YSYEKL. V lost 0 bases and J lost 6; bases outside the gene matches: 1. The CDR3 has 14 amino acids. CDR3 sequence reads: CASSQDGTSGEQYF. CDR3 DNA: TGCGCCAGCAGCCAAGATGGGACTAGCGGCGAGCAGTACTTC.

The chain carries TRBV9 and TRBJ2-1; D possibly corresponds to TRBD1 (6 bases). Germline CDR1 SGDLS, CDR2 YYNGEE. With 3 bases removed from V and 0 bases from J, the gap between germline ends came to 10 bases. This CDR3 contains 15 residues. The CDR3: CASSAGADSYNEQFF. DNA for the CDR3: TGTGCCAGCAGCGCAGGGGCCGACTCCTACAATGAGCAGTTCTTC. Filled out from reference TRBV9 and TRBJ2-1, the complete variable domain reads DSGVTQTPKHLITATGQRVTLRCSPRSGDLSVYWYQQSLDQGLQFLIQYYNGEERAKGNILERFSAQQFPDLHSELNLSSLELGDSALYFCASSAGADSYNEQFFGPGTRLTVL.

This chain links TRBV4-3 with TRBJ2-1; TRBD1 is a possible D gene (5 bases). Germline values: CDR1 LGHNA, CDR2 YSLEER. The CDR3 spans 16 residues. V was shortened by 4 bases and J by 4 bases, with 17 bases between the two germline ends. The chain's CDR3 is CASSRQWGGAYNEQFF. The CDR3 DNA reads as TGCGCCAGCAGCCGCCAGTGGGGCGGAGCTTACAATGAGCAGTTCTTC.

The V and J genes are TRBV4-3 and TRBJ1-1; 8 bases line up with TRBD1. The junction had 8 bases not matched to a gene; V was cut back by 0 bases and J by 5 bases. The CDR3 consists of 16 residues. Germline-derived CDR1 and CDR2 are LGHNA and YSLEER. CDR3 nucleotides: TGCGCCAGCAGCCAAGACATAAGACAGGGGCGAACTGAAGCTTTCTTT. This encodes CASSQDIRQGRTEAFF.

This clone was detected once. The V gene is TRBV7-2, the J gene TRBJ2-3, with TRBD2 matching 13 bases. The CDR3 covers 17 residues. Germline assignment: CDR1 SGHTA and CDR2 FQGNSA. The V and J ends lost 4 bases and 5 bases, in that order; junction bases with no gene match: 9. CDR3 protein: CASSSGLAGARKDTQYF. CDR3 DNA sequence: TGTGCCAGCAGCTCCGGACTAGCGGGAGCCCGGAAAGATACGCAGTATTTT. The variable domain in full, completed from reference TRBV7-2 and TRBJ2-3, reads GAGVSQSPSNKVTEKGKDVELRCDPISGHTALYWYRQSLGQGLEFLIYFQGNSAPDKSGLPSDRFSAERTGGSVSTLTIQRTQQEDSAVYLCASSSGLAGARKDTQYFGPGTRLTVL.

The chain has TRBV6-1 and TRBJ1-4; D not resolved. Trimming took off 2 bases at V and 4 bases at J, with 5 bases between the two ends. Per the germline V gene, CDR1 is MNHNS and CDR2 is SASEGT. This CDR3 contains 13 residues. This CDR3 is CASSEQYNEKLFF. The CDR3 nucleotides are TGTGCCAGCAGTGAACAGTATAATGAAAAACTGTTTTTT.

The CDR3 DNA sequence: TGTGCCAGCAGCTCGGGCCTTAAACAGCGGTTCTCCTACGAGCAGTACTTC. Protein product: CASSSGLKQRFSYEQYF. The V gene is TRBV5-4, the J gene TRBJ2-7, with D perhaps TRBD2 (5 bases). CDR3 length: 17 residues. The germline CDR1 and CDR2 sequences are SGHNT and YYREEE (reference sequence). The ends were cut back, 3 bases at V and 0 bases at J, with 19 bases in the middle.

Remarks on this clone: An end of the junction differs from the germline gene, which may be a read error. The chain uses TRBV7-7 and TRBJ2-7; either TRBD1 or TRBD2 may supply D (6 bases each). This CDR3 is built from 16 residues. CDR1 is SSHAT and CDR2 is FNYEAQ in the germline V gene (reference sequence). CDR3 sequence reads: CASSRGGAGSSYEQYF. The CDR3 DNA is TGTGCTAGCAGCAGGGGCGGAGCGGGCAGCTCCTACGAGCAGTACTTC.

V usage is TRBV24-1 and J usage is TRBJ2-3, with a weak D call TRBD2 (5 bases). The germline CDR1 and CDR2 sequences are KGHDR and SFDVKD. Trimming left V 4 bases short and J 4 bases short, with 20 bases between. This CDR3 region has 17 residues. CDR3 in DNA: TGTGCCACCAGTGACCACCCAAGCGGAGGAGTGGCAGATACGCAGTATTTT. Amino acid sequence: CATSDHPSGGVADTQYF.

The chain links TRBV27 to TRBJ1-6, with 9 bases aligning to TRBD1. The CDR3 is 16 amino acids. The trim removed 5 bases at V and 8 bases at J, leaving 10 bases unmatched. Germline values: CDR1 MNHEY, CDR2 SMNVEV (reference sequence). CDR3 nucleotide sequence: TGTGCCAGCAGTACCGAGGACAGGGGTGTTGATTCACCCCTCCACTTT. Its protein product is CASSTEDRGVDSPLHF.

This clone has only a few counts. V is TRBV27 and J is TRBJ2-7, with D perhaps matching TRBD2 (5 bases). The V end was cut by 5 bases, the J end by 4 bases, with 15 bases between. CDR1 and CDR2 from the germline V gene are MNHEY and SMNVEV (reference sequence). This CDR3 comprises 14 residues. The CDR3, as DNA: TGTGCCAGCAGTGTGGCCGGGATCCGGTACGAGCAGTACTTC. Protein product: CASSVAGIRYEQYF.

The genes are TRBV9 and TRBJ2-5; the D is unclear. Trimming took off 0 bases at V and 1 base at J, with 10 bases between the two ends. The CDR3 spans 15 residues. The germline gives CDR1 SGDLS, CDR2 YYNGEE. The CDR3: CASSVDPQTQETQYF. The DNA of the CDR3 is TGTGCCAGCAGCGTAGATCCACAAACCCAAGAGACCCAGTACTTC.

J is TRBJ1-6 and V is TRBV7-9; 7 bases match TRBD1. V shed 5 bases and J 10 bases; nucleotides not matched to a gene: 8. The CDR3 has 14 amino acids. Germline V CDR1 and CDR2: SEHNR, FQNEAQ (reference sequence). In DNA form, the CDR3 reads TGTGCCAGCAGCATTCGACAGGGTAGATCACCCCTCCACTTT. Translated: CASSIRQGRSPLHF.

This clone has more than one count but fewer than ten. CDR3 nucleotides: TGTGCCAGCAGTTTAAGAGGACAGGGGGCCTACTATGGCTACACCTTC. It is translated as CASSLRGQGAYYGYTF. The V call is TRBV28, the J call TRBJ1-2; 11 bases line up with TRBD1. The germline V gene has CDR1 MDHEN and CDR2 SYDVKM. CDR3 length equals 16 residues. V lost 2 bases and J lost 3; bases outside the gene matches: 5.

The rearrangement links TRBV24-1 to TRBJ2-1, with D maybe TRBD2 (5 bases). V gave up 5 bases and J gave up 12 bases, with 13 bases separating them. CDR1 is KGHDR, CDR2 SFDVKD, per germline. This CDR3 contains 12 residues. CDR3 in DNA: TGTGCCACCAGTGTAGAGGGCATGGGGCAGTTCTTC. Translated: CATSVEGMGQFF.

This chain connects TRBV3-1 (or the pseudogene TRBV3-2) to TRBJ2-5, with 7 bases aligning to TRBD1. With 2 bases clipped from V and 6 bases from J, the junction kept 6 bases outside the gene matches. The germline CDR1 and CDR2 sequences are LGHDT and YNNKEL (reference sequence). The CDR3 is 14 amino acids. CDR3 loop: CASSQMTGMKTQYF. The CDR3 nucleotides are TGTGCCAGCAGCCAAATGACAGGGATGAAGACCCAGTACTTC.

V is TRBV5-3 and J is TRBJ1-3; weak D call: TRBD1 (5 bases). TRBV5-3 is recorded as an ORF, its role being uncertain. This CDR3 contains 14 residues. V was pared by 2 bases and J by 2 bases, with 8 bases between. The CDR3, as DNA: TGTGCCAGAAGCTTTGGGGGGGCTGGAAACACCATATATTTT. Protein sequence: CARSFGGAGNTIYF.

The chain couples TRBV6-6 to TRBJ2-7; maybe TRBD1 (7 bases). The CDR3 has 13 residues. Between the trimmed V and J ends, which lost 5 bases and 6 bases, there was a span of 14 bases. In germline, CDR1 is MNHNY, CDR2 SVGAGI (reference sequence). The CDR3 reads CASSGDREAEQYF. The DNA of the CDR3 is TGTGCCAGCAGTGGCGACAGGGAGGCCGAGCAGTACTTC.

The chain couples TRBV14 to TRBJ2-3; 8 bases line up with TRBD2. With 3 bases clipped from V and 0 bases from J, the junction kept 8 bases outside the gene matches. CDR3 size: 17 residues. Germline CDR1 SGHDN, CDR2 FVKESK. The CDR3 coding sequence is TGTGCCAGCAGCCACACGGGAGGGGGAGGAAGCACAGATACGCAGTATTTT. Translating it yields CASSHTGGGGSTDTQYF.

V usage is TRBV5-6 and J usage is TRBJ1-2, with 8 nucleotides matching TRBD1. The germline V gene encodes CDR1 SGHDT and CDR2 YYEEEE. The CDR3 is 13 residues long. With V trimmed by 5 bases and J by 4 bases, 4 bases remained unmatched. The CDR3 DNA is TGTGCCAGCAGATGGGGGACAGGCTATGGCTACACCTTC. Translation gives CASRWGTGYGYTF.

The gene calls are TRBV27 and TRBJ2-5; 8 bases map to TRBD2. The CDR3 extends over 15 amino acids. Germline values: CDR1 MNHEY, CDR2 SMNVEV (reference sequence). J gave up 4 bases and V 7 bases, and 11 bases lay outside the gene matches. CDR3 region: CASNHLREEVETQYF. The CDR3 DNA sequence: TGTGCCAGCAACCATCTGCGGGAGGAGGTAGAGACCCAGTACTTC.

V is TRBV5-4 and J is TRBJ1-3, with D possibly TRBD1 on 6 matching bases. Looked up from germline, CDR1 is SGHNT and CDR2 is YYREEE (reference sequence). The V and J ends lost 2 bases and 4 bases respectively, with 13 bases between them. CDR3 length equals 15 residues. Here the CDR3 DNA reads TGTGCCAGCAGCTTCACAGGGATTTCGGGAAACACCATATATTTT. Translation gives CASSFTGISGNTIYF.